The source of this T cell receptor beta chain is a study of OX40 agonist ivuxolimab in advanced cancers. Turning to the study itself: Prior anti-PD-1, anti-PD-L1 or anti-CTLA-4 therapy was allowed; 30% to 40% had some.

The protocol was immunoSEQ multiplex PCR, while the TCRdb copy is restricted to in-frame clones and leaves out a portion. The top ten hold around 5.1% of the sample, which has around 40,000 clones, around 80% seen once. Deletions cut 3 bases from V and 5 bases from J, with 13 bases between. This CDR3 is 14 amino acids long. Germline V CDR1 and CDR2: SGHAT, FQNNGV. Here the sequenced sample was CD4+ or CD8+ T cells sorted from blood, taken in a trial of the OX40 agonist ivuxolimab. This TCR derives from an adult with an advanced solid tumor such as melanoma, head and neck, liver or kidney cancer. The J gene is TRBJ1-1, the V gene TRBV11-2, with D perhaps matching TRBD1 (6 bases). DNA of the CDR3: TGTGCCAGCAGCTTCGTTGGCAGGGGTACTGAAGCTTTCTTT. This codes for CASSFVGRGTEAFF.